The sequence of this TCR beta chain was determined in a study of vaccination and CD4 T cells after COVID-19. Across the study: Overlapping spike peptides from SARS-CoV-2, HCoV-NL63, HCoV-OC43 and HCoV-229E served to stimulate the cells.

Stated treatment: 10-day PBMC culture with coronavirus spike peptide pools or control peptides (ViraFEST assay). V was clipped by 7 bases and J by 3 bases; unmatched bases: 2. Germline V gene lookup returns CDR1 MNHEY and CDR2 SMNVEV (reference sequence). The CDR3 length is 13 residues. This clonotype was recorded once. Its matching antigen is unknown. Sequenced with the Oncomine TCR Beta short-read assay was DNA taken from cultured CD4+ T cells. Each CDR3 protein gets one entry after TCRdb re-called the PCR reads with MiXCR. The sample consists of under 9,500 distinct CDR3 sequences, roughly three fifths of them appearing once.

The V call is TRBV27, the J call TRBJ2-3; 9 bases match TRBD2. The sequence derives from a human donor who had recovered from COVID-19. The sequencing input was CD4+ T cells from blood, cultured in vitro. The CDR3 sequence: CASKLAGTDTQYF. Here the CDR3 DNA reads TGTGCCAGCAAGCTAGCGGGAACAGATACGCAGTATTTT.